This T cell receptor (beta chain) is drawn from a study of blood T cell repertoires in COVID-19. Looking at the study overall: Sample material is recorded as cDNA or gDNA derived from T cells, B-cell-depleted T cells, or PBMCs.

Authors' data handling: Amplification with reference gene primers provided the estimates of nucleated cell counts. The data were produced by immunoSEQ multiplex PCR, yet TCRdb's version contains in-frame clones alone and is incomplete. The DNA was the basis for D and trimming; V, J and clone size are from that table. The sample has around 320,000 clones; under 90% are singletons. Ages ranged from about 18 to 100 years, with residence in approximately 23 US areas. Clinical history reported by participants formed the basis on which cohorts were assigned. Germline CDR1 is MNHNS and CDR2 is SASEGT. This CDR3 is built from 16 residues. Trimming pared 2 bases from V and 4 bases from J, leaving 14 bases between.

This clonotype was sampled from a woman aged 50 to 65 who had been exposed to COVID-19. Sequencing input: PBMCs or T cells enriched from blood (not recorded which). The chain carries TRBV6-1 and TRBJ2-2; a possible D gene is TRBD2 (6 bases). This CDR3 is CASSELAGFGTGELFF. As DNA, the CDR3 is TGTGCCAGCAGTGAATTGGCGGGGTTCGGCACCGGGGAGCTGTTTTTT.